The clone carrying this T cell receptor (beta chain) was recorded many times. The junction and the germline gene differ at one end; a read error may be behind it. The entry originates in a study of CD8 T cells in ankylosing spondylitis. This CDR3 spans 14 amino acids. Germline CDR1 and CDR2: SGDLS and YYNGEE. TCRdb passed the 5' RACE reads through MiXCR, listing each CDR3 protein once. The sample shows roughly 40,000 distinct CDR3 sequences, over 3.5% of them seen only once. The J gene is TRBJ1-5, the V gene TRBV9, with TRBD1 as a possible D gene (6 bases). The sequence derives from a female donor with ankylosing spondylitis or in good health (not recorded which). The sequencing sample was made of blood, either unsorted or a sorted T cell fraction (not recorded which). The CDR3 protein is CASSVDGGKQPQHF. CDR3 bases: TGTGCCAGCAGCGTAGATGGGGGCAAACAGCCCCAGCATTTT.